These 26 T cell receptor beta chains were sequenced from one sample in a study of blood T cell repertoires in COVID-19. Data came from immunoSEQ multiplex PCR; TCRdb stores just in-frame clones and leaves some out. The sample includes around 340,000 clones, around nine tenths seen only once; the top ten take over 0.9%. Input material: PBMCs or T cells enriched from blood (not recorded which). The receptors come from a young woman who had been exposed to COVID-19.

CDR3 DNA sequence: TGTGCCAGCAGTAAGGACAGGGGGATTGAGCAGTTCTTC. Encoded protein: CASSKDRGIEQFF. The V call is TRBV2, the J call TRBJ2-1; 10 positions match TRBD1. Germline assignment: CDR1 SNHLY and CDR2 FYNNEI. V gave up 5 bases and J gave up 9 bases; unmatched junction bases: 4. The CDR3 extends over 13 amino acids.

The chain carries TRBV27 and TRBJ1-1; 7 nucleotides match TRBD1. The CDR3 has 18 amino acids. CDR1 and CDR2 (germline): MNHEY, SMNVEV (reference sequence). Trimming cost V 2 bases and J 4 bases; bases outside gene matches: 16. CDR3 coding DNA: TGTGCCAGCAGTTTAGACCCCCAATCCGCACAGGGGCGCACTGAAGCTTTCTTT. This sequence encodes CASSLDPQSAQGRTEAFF.

The gene calls are TRBV24-1 and TRBJ2-2; 7 bases fit TRBD1. CDR1 is KGHDR and CDR2 is SFDVKD in the germline V gene. Trimming cost V 11 bases and J 3 bases; bases outside gene matches: 5. This CDR3 comprises 13 residues. In DNA form, the CDR3 reads TGTGCCAGCTCCACAGGGGACACCGGGGAGCTGTTTTTT. Translating gives CASSTGDTGELFF.

J is TRBJ2-1 and V is TRBV10-2; the match to TRBD1 covers 8 bases. This CDR3 comprises 15 residues. V lost 4 bases to trimming and J lost 2 bases; unmatched junction nucleotides: 4. Germline CDR1 WSHSY, CDR2 SAAADI. CDR3 protein: CASSGGTGTYNEQFF. CDR3 sequence (DNA): TGCGCCAGCAGTGGGGGGACAGGAACCTACAATGAGCAGTTCTTC.

The gene calls are TRBV2 and TRBJ1-6, with 8 bases lining up with TRBD1. CDR1 and CDR2 from the germline V gene are SNHLY and FYNNEI. The CDR3 is 15 amino acids. The trim removed 8 bases at V and 7 bases at J, leaving 10 bases unmatched. CDR3 bases: TGTGCCAGCGGACAGGGAGAACTAACGAATTCACCCCTCCACTTT. Protein sequence: CASGQGELTNSPLHF.

This rearrangement joins TRBV2 to TRBJ2-1; 8 bases are shared with TRBD2. This CDR3 comprises 12 residues. V was clipped by 6 bases and J by 9 bases; unmatched bases: 4. From germline, CDR1 is SNHLY and CDR2 FYNNEI. The chain's CDR3 is CASSTGTSEQFF. CDR3 DNA sequence: TGTGCCAGCAGCACCGGGACTAGTGAGCAGTTCTTC.

The V call is TRBV27, the J call TRBJ1-6; 12 nucleotides match TRBD1. The V segment lost 3 bases and the J segment 10 bases; nucleotides outside the gene matches: 7. Germline V CDR1 and CDR2: MNHEY, SMNVEV (reference sequence). CDR3 length equals 16 residues. CDR3 region: CASSFGGQGAGSPLHF. As DNA, the CDR3 is TGTGCCAGCAGTTTTGGGGGACAGGGGGCAGGATCACCCCTCCACTTT.

This clone was seen a handful of times. The sample holds other DNA sequences that translate to the same CDR3. The chain is built from TRBV5-1 and TRBJ1-1; 9 bases match TRBD1. Germline V gene data show CDR1 as SGHRS and CDR2 as YFSETQ. V was clipped by 4 bases and J by 4 bases; unmatched bases: 2. The CDR3 totals 13 residues. The CDR3 coding sequence is TGCGCCAGCAGCCCGGGACAGGGCACTGAAGCTTTCTTT. Translating gives CASSPGQGTEAFF.

In the case of this clone: The identical CDR3 is also encoded by other nucleotide sequences in the sample. Here the CDR3 DNA reads TGTGCCAGCTCACCCGGGACAGGGAATCAGCCCCAGCATTTT. Its translation: CASSPGTGNQPQHF. V usage is TRBV18 and J usage is TRBJ1-5, with 9 bases fitting TRBD1. Looked up from germline, CDR1 is KGHSH and CDR2 is LQKENI. The junction had 1 base not matched to a gene; V was cut back by 3 bases and J by 4 bases. The CDR3 has 14 residues. Combining the CDR3 with reference TRBV18 and TRBJ1-5 gives the whole variable domain NAGVMQNPRHLVRRRGQEARLRCSPMKGHSHVYWYRQLPEEGLKFMVYLQKENIIDESGMPKERFSAEFPKEGPSILRIQQVVRGDSAAYFCASSPGTGNQPQHFGDGTRLSIL.

The chain links TRBV7-9 to TRBJ1-1; 7 bases agree with TRBD1. The CDR3 covers 14 residues. CDR1 is SEHNR, CDR2 FQNEAQ, per germline (reference sequence). J gave up 4 bases and V 4 bases, and 6 bases lay outside the gene matches. CDR3 bases: TGTGCCAGCAGCTCAAATACAGGGGTCACTGAAGCTTTCTTT. Translation: CASSSNTGVTEAFF. The full variable domain, with the rest looked up from reference TRBV7-9 and TRBJ1-1, is DTGVSQNPRHKITKRGQNVTFRCDPISEHNRLYWYRQTLGQGPEFLTYFQNEAQLEKSRLLSDRFSAERPKGSFSTLEIQRTEQGDSAMYLCASSSNTGVTEAFFGQGTRLTVV.

The rearrangement joins TRBV7-6 to TRBJ1-5; tentative D call: TRBD1 (5 bases). Per the germline V gene, CDR1 is SGHVS and CDR2 is FNYEAQ. V was clipped by 2 bases and J by 3 bases, with 11 bases between them. There are 15 residues in the CDR3. The CDR3, as DNA: TGTGCCAGCAGCTTATGGGGCGGTTCCAATCAGCCCCAGCATTTT. This sequence encodes CASSLWGGSNQPQHF.

This clone was found a few times. This chain joins TRBV19 and TRBJ1-6; tentative D call: TRBD1 (6 bases). V was cut by 3 bases and J by 5 bases, with 11 bases left in between. From germline, CDR1 is LNHDA and CDR2 SQIVND (reference sequence). This CDR3 has 15 amino acids. CDR3 protein: CASSIHTGNNSPLHF. CDR3 in DNA: TGTGCCAGTAGTATCCACACAGGGAATAATTCACCCCTCCACTTT.

The chain combines TRBV2 with TRBJ2-7; a weak D match, TRBD1 (7 bases). V was trimmed by 7 bases and J by 5 bases, leaving 21 bases between them. CDR1 SNHLY and CDR2 FYNNEI come from the germline V gene. The CDR3 is 15 amino acids. The CDR3 spells CASNLQGGMRNEQYF. The CDR3 DNA sequence: TGTGCCAGCAATCTCCAGGGGGGTATGAGAAACGAGCAGTACTTC.

The chain couples TRBV28 to TRBJ1-2, with 8 nucleotides matching TRBD1. Germline CDR1 MDHEN, CDR2 SYDVKM. V was clipped by 6 bases and J by 4 bases; unmatched bases: 4. The CDR3 sequence is 13 residues long. CDR3 amino acids: CASRMTGVYGYTF. The CDR3 region has the DNA TGTGCCAGCAGGATGACAGGGGTCTATGGCTACACCTTC.

V gene TRBV11-2 combines with J gene TRBJ1-4; D uncertain. The germline gives CDR1 SGHAT, CDR2 FQNNGV. The CDR3 runs 15 residues. Trimming removed 3 bases from V and 0 bases from J, with 8 bases in between. This chain's CDR3 is CASSLSTATNEKLFF. As DNA, the CDR3 is TGTGCCAGCAGCTTGAGTACAGCAACTAATGAAAAACTGTTTTTT.

The gene calls are TRBV28 and TRBJ1-1; D perhaps matches TRBD1 (6 bases). CDR1 and CDR2 (germline): MDHEN, SYDVKM. Trimming stripped 3 bases from V and 1 base from J, with 18 bases between. The CDR3 contains 17 residues. CDR3 amino acids: CASSLPGAAGTNTEAFF. For the CDR3, the DNA is TGTGCCAGCAGTTTGCCAGGGGCCGCTGGGACGAACACTGAAGCTTTCTTT.

This clone occurred once. The CDR3: CASRAGSGSLHEQYF. CDR3 DNA sequence: TGTGCCAGCAGGGCCGGTAGCGGGAGTCTGCACGAGCAGTACTTC. This chain connects TRBV28 to TRBJ2-7; 9 nucleotides agree with TRBD2. After removal of 6 bases from V and 5 bases from J, the junction contained 11 bases not matched to a gene. This CDR3 is 15 amino acids long. The germline CDR1 and CDR2 sequences are MDHEN and SYDVKM.

The rearrangement uses TRBV6-2 or TRBV6-3 and TRBJ2-1, with 11 positions matching TRBD1. Germline assignment: CDR1 MNHEY and CDR2 SVGEGT. The CDR3 runs 16 residues. The V segment lost 4 bases and the J segment 7 bases; nucleotides outside the gene matches: 9. The CDR3 is CASSSLPGQGVNEQFF. The DNA for the CDR3 is TGTGCCAGCAGTTCACTCCCGGGACAGGGGGTGAATGAGCAGTTCTTC.

This rearrangement joins TRBV10-2 to TRBJ2-7; possibly TRBD1 for D (7 bases). Germline-derived CDR1 and CDR2 are WSHSY and SAAADI. The V gene lost 8 bases and the J gene lost 5 bases, with 19 bases spanning the gap. CDR3 length equals 14 residues. The CDR3: CASAGQILMDEQYF. The CDR3 DNA follows: TGCGCCAGCGCGGGACAGATCCTAATGGACGAGCAGTACTTC.

V is TRBV13 and J is TRBJ1-1, with 8 bases aligning to TRBD1. The germline gives CDR1 PRHDT, CDR2 FYEKMQ (reference sequence). CDR3 length: 14 residues. J gave up 1 base and V 9 bases, and 7 bases lay outside the gene matches. As DNA, the CDR3 is TGTGCCAGTAGGACAGGGCCAACGAACACTGAAGCTTTCTTT. Translated, it gives CASRTGPTNTEAFF.

This clone was detected once. The chain joins TRBV7-9 to TRBJ1-1, with D possibly being TRBD1 (5 bases). Trimming removed 7 bases from V and 3 bases from J, with 12 bases in between. Looked up from germline, CDR1 is SEHNR and CDR2 is FQNEAQ (reference sequence). The CDR3 totals 13 residues. CDR3 sequence (DNA): TGTGCCAGCACCCCAATAGGGGACACTGAAGCTTTCTTT. Translated: CASTPIGDTEAFF.

The V and J genes are TRBV9 and TRBJ2-3; 7 bases match TRBD2. Germline loops: CDR1 SGDLS, CDR2 YYNGEE. After removal of 0 bases from V and 7 bases from J, the junction contained 11 bases not matched to a gene. This CDR3 spans 16 amino acids. CDR3 amino acids: CASSVAATSPINTQYF. CDR3 nucleotide sequence: TGTGCCAGCAGCGTAGCCGCGACTAGCCCCATAAATACGCAGTATTTT.

Only a few counts were recorded for this clone. The chain joins TRBV9 to TRBJ1-2, with TRBD1 matching 7 bases. The J segment lost 7 bases and the V segment lost 3 bases, leaving 9 bases of the junction unmatched. This CDR3 has 14 amino acids. CDR1 is SGDLS and CDR2 is YYNGEE in the germline V gene. CDR3 sequence reads: CASSGDSLTGGYTF. CDR3 nucleotides: TGTGCCAGCAGCGGGGACAGCCTTACTGGTGGCTACACCTTC.

The chain has TRBV28 and TRBJ2-7; D is perhaps TRBD1 (5 bases). Germline V CDR1 and CDR2: MDHEN, SYDVKM. Trimming removed 5 bases from V and 4 bases from J, with 9 bases in between. The CDR3 loop spans 12 amino acids. CDR3 protein: CASSINRYEQYF. In DNA, the CDR3 is TGTGCCAGCAGTATCAACAGGTACGAGCAGTACTTC.

The gene calls are TRBV11-2 and TRBJ2-7, with D possibly TRBD2 on 6 matching bases. The CDR3 runs to 12 residues. CDR1 is SGHAT, CDR2 FQNNGV, per germline. Trimming cost V 3 bases and J 4 bases, with 7 bases left between them. CDR3 sequence: CASSFGGYEQYF. The CDR3 region has the DNA TGTGCCAGCAGCTTCGGAGGGTACGAGCAGTACTTC.

V and J are TRBV28 and TRBJ2-3; a possible D gene is TRBD2 (5 bases). This CDR3 is built from 16 residues. V lost 3 bases, J lost 7 bases, and 20 bases lay in between. Germline V gene sequence: CDR1 MDHEN, CDR2 SYDVKM. CDR3 protein: CASSFAPGWSGNTQYF. The CDR3 coding sequence is TGTGCCAGCAGTTTTGCCCCGGGGTGGTCCGGTAATACGCAGTATTTT.